The present TCR beta chain was sequenced within a study of long-term antiretroviral therapy in people with HIV. Points on this clone: The antigen remains unidentified.

Overall study results and limits: The data indicate that diversity increased after ART but remained below transplant donor controls. Pre-ART expanded clones dominated the repertoire at every time point.

CDR1 and CDR2 (germline): MNHEY, SVGAGI. The V end lost 2 bases, the J end lost 2 bases, and 6 bases lay between the germline ends. This CDR3 contains 13 residues. Survey-level resolution applied to immunoSEQ assay v3.0. Sequencing had a target that covered 40,000-50,000 T-cell genomes per sample. Only in-frame clones appear in the TCRdb table, and some are missing; sequencing was by immunoSEQ multiplex PCR. This sample has around 37,000 clones; over 75% occur once, and the top ten carry 4.4%. This clonotype originated in a man aged 18 to 35 with HIV. The sequenced sample was unsorted PBMCs, obtained around 3.3 years after starting antiretroviral therapy. The chain couples TRBV6-5 to TRBJ1-1; D call uncertain. The CDR3 is CASSYMKNTEAFF. As DNA, the CDR3 is TGTGCCAGCAGTTACATGAAAAACACTGAAGCTTTCTTT.